This T cell receptor beta chain was sequenced for a study of blood T cell repertoires in COVID-19. At the level of the study: T cells, B-cell-depleted T cells, or PBMCs provided the cDNA or gDNA that served as material.

Deletions cut 3 bases from V and 6 bases from J, with 15 bases between. The CDR3 is 14 residues long. CDR1 SGHTA and CDR2 FQGTGA come from the germline V gene. Sequencing used immunoSEQ multiplex PCR; TCRdb keeps in-frame clones, though not all of them. Of around 160,000 clones listed, around 84% are singletons. Which cohort a participant joined came from the clinical history participants gave. Among Cohort 3 donors, those recovered had two negative PCRs, clearance, or symptom resolution. This sequence originates from a man aged 35 to 55 who had recovered from COVID-19. The rearrangement uses TRBV7-3 and TRBJ2-7, with D possibly matching TRBD1 (5 bases). Sequenced sample: PBMCs or T cells enriched from blood (not recorded which). CDR3 residues: CASSFYKRGGEQYF. In DNA form, the CDR3 reads TGTGCCAGCAGCTTTTATAAAAGGGGTGGCGAGCAGTACTTC.